This T cell receptor (beta chain) is from a study of shared clonotypes between healthy human individuals. Study at large: CD8 memory received one plate per donor, CD8 naive two, CD4 memory three and CD4 naive three.

Original processing methods: There were no quality scores in the junction-only immunoSEQ sequences, so filtering differed. Some clones are missing from TCRdb's copy, which holds only in-frame ones; the method was immunoSEQ multiplex PCR. That table supplies the V and J calls and clone size; D and trimming were determined from the DNA. The table has fewer than 3 million clones, roughly 92% seen once. This clone has only a few counts. The length of the CDR3 is 14 residues. The V end lost 6 bases, the J end lost 2 bases, and 13 bases lay between the germline ends. From germline, CDR1 is SEHNR and CDR2 FQNEAQ (reference sequence).

The chain recombines TRBV7-9 with TRBJ2-5; D remains ambiguous. Sequencing was carried out using naive CD4+ T cells from PBMCs. The subset denotes: CD45RA+ positively selected. The receptor's source is a man between 18 and 29 years old in good health. Some clones in this sample may be carry-over from other donors' samples. CDR3 residues: CASRDRAGQETQYF. CDR3 DNA sequence: TGTGCCAGCAGGGATAGGGCCGGTCAAGAGACCCAGTACTTC. The whole variable domain, remainder taken from reference TRBV7-9 and TRBJ2-5, is DTGVSQNPRHKITKRGQNVTFRCDPISEHNRLYWYRQTLGQGPEFLTYFQNEAQLEKSRLLSDRFSAERPKGSFSTLEIQRTEQGDSAMYLCASRDRAGQETQYFGPGTRLLVL.